The 10 T cell receptor beta chains presented below share a single source sample, sequenced in a study of T cells after yellow fever vaccination (dated by TCRdb to between 2018 and 2021). The intended sense of this specimen's treatment or condition label: live attenuated yellow fever vaccine strain. The method was 5' RACE. Sequenced on an Illumina HiSeq 2500. Starting from the raw public reads, TCRdb applied fastp trimming at Q25, assembled clones with MiXCR and retained in-frame beta chains. Rows with one shared CDR3 protein collapse into an entry with the most common genes and DNA. Within this sample are some 500,000 distinct CDR3 sequences, with 13% of them counted one time only. Over 12% of the sample lies in the top ten. The sample was PBMCs, taken on the day of the yellow fever booster vaccination. Receptors originate from a man younger than 40 who received the YFV17D yellow fever vaccine.

This clonotype has a count of ten or more. This chain joins TRBV5-6 and TRBJ1-2; 9 bases are shared with TRBD1. CDR1 is SGHDT and CDR2 is YYEEEE in the germline V gene. The ends lost 4 bases at V and 4 bases at J; junction bases unmatched: 11. This CDR3 is built from 16 residues. DNA for the CDR3: TGTGCCAGCAGCGCCGGGGACAGGGTTCGTGGCTATGGCTACACCTTC. Translation: CASSAGDRVRGYGYTF.

This clonotype was recorded a few times. CDR3 residues: CASSIGLERGTQYF. The CDR3 bases are TGTGCCAGCAGCATCGGACTGGAGAGGGGGACCCAGTACTTC. The chain is built from TRBV7-8 and TRBJ2-5; D possibly matches TRBD1 or TRBD2 (5 bases each). The germline V and J ends were trimmed by 5 bases and 7 bases, with 17 bases remaining between them. CDR1 is SGHVS and CDR2 is FQNEAQ in the germline V gene. The CDR3 contains 14 residues.

V gene TRBV12-3 or TRBV12-4 combines with J gene TRBJ2-5; D not certain. The CDR3 runs 13 residues. Trimming cost V 7 bases and J 1 base, with 10 bases left between them. CDR3 loop: CASMTAAQETQYF. CDR3 bases: TGTGCCAGCATGACGGCCGCCCAAGAGACCCAGTACTTC.

This clonotype was seen a handful of times. This chain uses TRBV6-2 or TRBV6-3 with TRBJ2-5; D remains ambiguous. Germline CDR1 and CDR2: MNHEY and SVGEGT. V was shortened by 6 bases and J by 5 bases, with 19 bases between the two germline ends. The CDR3 runs 15 residues. This CDR3 reads CASRLLPQGRETQYF. The CDR3 DNA is TGTGCCAGCAGACTCCTCCCCCAAGGCCGGGAGACCCAGTACTTC.

CDR3 sequence (DNA): TGTGCCAGCAGACCCGTCCTTGGTGAGACCCAGTACTTC. It specifies CASRPVLGETQYF. The J gene is TRBJ2-5, the V gene TRBV27; D unresolved. The germline V gene has CDR1 MNHEY and CDR2 SMNVEV (reference sequence). V lost 6 bases to trimming and J lost 5 bases, with 13 bases between them. This CDR3 contains 13 residues.

The chain joins TRBV29-1 to TRBJ2-1; 8 bases map to TRBD2. Losses at the gene ends were 4 bases for V and 2 bases for J; bases not matched to a gene: 7. Germline loops: CDR1 SQVTM, CDR2 ANQGSEA. The CDR3 is 15 amino acids. Written as DNA, the CDR3 is TGCAGCGTTGGTCTAGCGGGCATTACCTACAATGAGCAGTTCTTC. This codes for CSVGLAGITYNEQFF.

This clonotype showed up just a few times. The rearrangement links TRBV24-1 to TRBJ2-2; 11 bases map to TRBD1. Germline CDR1 KGHDR, CDR2 SFDVKD. V trimming: 9 bases; J trimming: 6 bases; junction bases outside the gene matches: 2. This CDR3 is 13 amino acids long. The CDR3 spells CATGTGGAGELFF. The CDR3 DNA follows: TGTGCCACCGGGACAGGGGGAGCCGGGGAGCTGTTTTTT.

This clonotype was detected only a few times. The genes are TRBV3-1 and TRBJ2-7, with TRBD1 matching over 7 bases. The CDR3 extends over 13 amino acids. V lost 6 bases, J lost 3 bases, and 5 bases stayed unmatched. Germline CDR1 and CDR2: LGHDT and YNNKEL (reference sequence). CDR3 sequence reads: CASRGTDLYEQYF. The CDR3 DNA follows: TGTGCCAGCAGGGGGACAGACCTCTACGAGCAGTACTTC.

This clonotype was observed many times. This chain connects TRBV7-6 to TRBJ2-7, with D perhaps TRBD2 (6 bases). Germline assignment: CDR1 SGHVS and CDR2 FNYEAQ. The CDR3 sequence is 14 residues long. Deletions cut 1 base from V and 6 bases from J, with 13 bases between. CDR3 bases: TGTGCCAGCAGCTTAGGACTAGAGGGCGGCGAGCAGTACTTC. It translates to CASSLGLEGGEQYF.

V and J are TRBV9 and TRBJ2-5; the D gene is possibly TRBD1 (6 bases). The CDR3 is 15 amino acids. The V gene lost 0 bases and the J gene lost 5 bases, with 14 bases spanning the gap. Germline assignment: CDR1 SGDLS and CDR2 YYNGEE. The CDR3 bases are TGTGCCAGCAGCGTAGCGGCAGGGCAGGGGGAGACCCAGTACTTC. This sequence encodes CASSVAAGQGETQYF.